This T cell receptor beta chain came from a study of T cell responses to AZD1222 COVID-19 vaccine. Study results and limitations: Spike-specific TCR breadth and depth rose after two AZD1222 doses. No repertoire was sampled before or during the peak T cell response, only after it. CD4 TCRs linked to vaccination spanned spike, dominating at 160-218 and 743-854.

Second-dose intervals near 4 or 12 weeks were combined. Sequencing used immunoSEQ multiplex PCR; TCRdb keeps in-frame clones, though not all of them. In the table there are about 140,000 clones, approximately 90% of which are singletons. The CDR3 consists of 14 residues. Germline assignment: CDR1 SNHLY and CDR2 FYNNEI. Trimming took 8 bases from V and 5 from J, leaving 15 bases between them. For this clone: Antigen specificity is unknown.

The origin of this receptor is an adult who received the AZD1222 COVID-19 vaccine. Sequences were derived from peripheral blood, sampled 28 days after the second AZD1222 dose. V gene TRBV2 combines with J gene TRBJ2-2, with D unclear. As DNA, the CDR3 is TGTGCCAGCCTACTCACCCCGACAACCGGGGAGCTGTTTTTT. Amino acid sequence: CASLLTPTTGELFF.